A single T cell receptor beta chain is shown here with its context. This specimen belongs to a study of blood T cell repertoires in COVID-19. Overall study: In each case, the material was cDNA or gDNA derived from T cells, B-cell-depleted T cells, or PBMCs.

The junction had 4 bases not matched to a gene; V was cut back by 6 bases and J by 7 bases. CDR3 size: 13 residues. Germline lookup yields CDR1 MNHEY and CDR2 SMNVEV (reference sequence). Sequencing was performed with immunoSEQ multiplex PCR; in TCRdb, only in-frame clones are kept and a portion is missing. Counted here are 180,000 or so clones, roughly 88% occurring once; the ten biggest clones make up over 10%. Living in 25 or so US areas, the participants were between about 18 and 90 years of age. Donors in Cohort 3 who had recovered were those with two negative PCRs, healthcare professional clearance, or resolution of their symptoms.

This receptor was taken from a woman aged 55-69 years who had recovered from COVID-19. The chain recombines TRBV27 with TRBJ2-1; 9 bases align to TRBD1. Sequences were obtained from PBMCs or T cells enriched from blood (not recorded which). For the CDR3, the DNA is TGTGCCAGCAGCGGACAGGGGAGAAATGAGCAGTTCTTC. This encodes CASSGQGRNEQFF.